This T cell receptor beta chain came from a study of T cells after yellow fever vaccination. Regarding the study as a whole: There was a possibility that FACS-sorted repertoires contained abundant clonotypes contaminating from the bulk population. Clonotypes found in both CD4 and CD8 compartments made up a small share. Most clones from primary vaccination were detected again post-booster (roughly 96% CD4, around 88% CD8).

One entry per CDR3 protein, called by TCRdb with MiXCR from the 5' RACE reads. The table has 200,000 to 300,000 distinct CDR3 sequences, approximately 6.7% seen once. The V end was cut by 6 bases, the J end by 7 bases, with 13 bases between. CDR3 length: 12 residues. This clonotype appeared many times. The antigen is not known. The chain carries TRBV12-3 or TRBV12-4 and TRBJ2-7, with TRBD2 as a possible D gene (5 bases). The TCR comes from a man younger than 40 who received the YFV17D yellow fever vaccine. Sample: CD4+ T cells sorted from PBMCs, taken on the day of the yellow fever booster vaccination. For the CDR3, the DNA is TGTGCCAGCAGCTCGAGGGTTGCTGAGCAGTACTTC. Its protein product is CASSSRVAEQYF.